The entry below gives a single T cell receptor beta chain sequence along with its context. CDR1 and CDR2 (germline): LNHDA, SQIVND (reference sequence). The V gene end was trimmed by 7 bases and the J gene end by 0 bases; junction bases not matched to a gene: 8. CDR3 length: 15 amino acids. This entry is derived from a study of T cell changes during pregnancy in multiple sclerosis. Generated by immunoSEQ multiplex PCR, the TCRdb table keeps only in-frame clones and is missing some. This sample carries around 57,000 clones, roughly 91% of them seen once, and the ten largest clones take about 6.4%. The sequenced sample was peripheral blood, obtained in the third trimester of pregnancy. The gene calls are TRBV19 and TRBJ1-2; 7 bases align to TRBD1. The TCR was taken from a female donor in good health, enrolled as a control in a pregnancy study. The CDR3 region is CASNQGVGANYGYTF. The CDR3 DNA follows: TGTGCCAGTAACCAGGGGGTAGGAGCTAACTATGGCTACACCTTC.